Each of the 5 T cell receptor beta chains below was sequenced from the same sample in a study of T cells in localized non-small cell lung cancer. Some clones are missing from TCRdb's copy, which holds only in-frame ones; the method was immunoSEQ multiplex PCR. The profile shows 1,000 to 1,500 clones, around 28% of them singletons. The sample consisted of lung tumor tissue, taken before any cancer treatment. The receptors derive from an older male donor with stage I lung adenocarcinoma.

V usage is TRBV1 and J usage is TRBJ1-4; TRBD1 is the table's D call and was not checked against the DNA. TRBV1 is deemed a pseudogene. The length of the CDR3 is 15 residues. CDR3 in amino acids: CTSSLSLLGREKLFF. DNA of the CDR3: TGCACCAGCAGCCTTTCCCTTTTGGGGCGGGAAAAACTGTTTTTT.

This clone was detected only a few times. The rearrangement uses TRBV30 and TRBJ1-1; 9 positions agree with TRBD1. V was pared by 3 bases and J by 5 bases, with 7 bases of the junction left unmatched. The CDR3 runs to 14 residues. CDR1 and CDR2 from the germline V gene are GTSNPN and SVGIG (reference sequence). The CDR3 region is CAWSLGQGRTEAFF. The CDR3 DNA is TGTGCCTGGAGCTTGGGACAGGGCAGGACTGAAGCTTTCTTT.

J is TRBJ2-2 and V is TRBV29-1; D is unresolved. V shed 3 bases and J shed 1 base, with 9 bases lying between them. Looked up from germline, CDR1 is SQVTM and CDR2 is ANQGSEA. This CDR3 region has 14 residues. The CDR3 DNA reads TGCAGCGTTGATAGGGCTGAGAACACCGGGGAGCTGTTTTTT. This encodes CSVDRAENTGELFF.

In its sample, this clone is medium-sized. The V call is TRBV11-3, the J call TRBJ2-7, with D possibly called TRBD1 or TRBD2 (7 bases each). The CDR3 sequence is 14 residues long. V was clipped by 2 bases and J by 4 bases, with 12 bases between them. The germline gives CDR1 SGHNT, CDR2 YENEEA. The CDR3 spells CASSLRQGGYEQYF. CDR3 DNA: TGTGCCAGCAGCTTAAGGCAGGGGGGGTACGAGCAGTACTTC.

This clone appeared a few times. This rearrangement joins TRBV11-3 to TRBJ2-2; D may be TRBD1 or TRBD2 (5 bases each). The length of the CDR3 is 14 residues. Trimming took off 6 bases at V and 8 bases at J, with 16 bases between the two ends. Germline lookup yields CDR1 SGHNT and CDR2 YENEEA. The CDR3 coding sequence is TGTGCCAGCAGTTGGGGGTCATCTGAAGGGGAGCTGTTTTTT. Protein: CASSWGSSEGELFF.